The 30 T cell receptor beta chains given below trace back to one sample, sequenced in a study of T cell responses to AZD1222 COVID-19 vaccine. TCRdb's table, derived via immunoSEQ multiplex PCR, lists solely in-frame clones and lacks some. Here the sample spans over 75,000 clones, around 85% being singletons. The specimen comprised peripheral blood, sampled 28 days after the second AZD1222 dose. The source of these receptors is an adult who received the AZD1222 COVID-19 vaccine.

The chain links TRBV5-4 to TRBJ1-6; TRBD1 aligns across 8 bases. V was pared by 4 bases and J by 10 bases, with 7 bases of the junction left unmatched. The CDR3 spans 14 residues. Germline V lookup: CDR1 SGHNT, CDR2 YYREEE (reference sequence). In DNA, the CDR3 is TGTGCCAGCAGCGACCCGACAGGGGAATCACCCCTCCACTTT. This sequence encodes CASSDPTGESPLHF.

The genes are TRBV5-1 and TRBJ2-3; maybe TRBD2 (7 bases). The CDR3 consists of 16 residues. CDR1 SGHRS and CDR2 YFSETQ come from the germline V gene. Trimming removed 2 bases at V and 2 bases at J, with 15 bases between. The CDR3 is CASSLQAGTNTDTQYF. DNA for the CDR3: TGCGCCAGCAGCTTACAAGCGGGGACAAACACAGATACGCAGTATTTT.

The chain links TRBV3-1 (or the pseudogene TRBV3-2) to TRBJ2-6; no clear D. Trimming removed 2 bases from V and 4 bases from J, with 15 bases in between. CDR3 length: 17 residues. Germline V gene lookup returns CDR1 LGHDT and CDR2 YNNKEL (reference sequence). CDR3 DNA: TGTGCCAGCAGCCAACGACCTCCGGAGAGCGGGGCCAACGTCCTGACTTTC. Translated, it gives CASSQRPPESGANVLTF.

V gene TRBV29-1 combines with J gene TRBJ2-7; 9 nucleotides match TRBD1. In germline, CDR1 is SQVTM, CDR2 ANQGSEA. There are 13 residues in the CDR3. The V and J ends lost 4 bases and 7 bases, in that order; junction bases with no gene match: 8. In DNA, the CDR3 is TGCAGCGTTGTGGGACAGGGCGTGAGGGAGCAGTACTTC. This codes for CSVVGQGVREQYF.

This sequence joins TRBV3-1 (or the pseudogene TRBV3-2) and TRBJ1-1; tentatively, D is TRBD1 (6 bases). CDR3 length equals 14 residues. V gave up 4 bases and J gave up 6 bases, with 15 bases separating them. The V gene's germline CDR1 is LGHDT and CDR2 YNNKEL (reference sequence). The CDR3 bases are TGTGCCAGCAGCCCACGACAGGTCAGCGCTGAAGCTTTCTTT. Encoded protein: CASSPRQVSAEAFF.

The V gene is TRBV6-5, the J gene TRBJ1-2; a possible D gene is TRBD1 (5 bases). Germline V gene lookup returns CDR1 MNHEY and CDR2 SVGAGI. Trimming pared 7 bases from V and 3 bases from J, leaving 18 bases between. This CDR3 is built from 15 residues. The CDR3 bases are TGTGCCAGCACCAGACAGAGGAACGGAGACTATGGCTACACCTTC. This encodes CASTRQRNGDYGYTF.

J is TRBJ2-7 and V is TRBV5-4; a weak D match, TRBD2 (5 bases). Germline assignment: CDR1 SGHNT and CDR2 YYREEE (reference sequence). There are 14 residues in the CDR3. Trimming stripped 5 bases from V and 7 bases from J, with 19 bases between. The CDR3 is CASSPADGTGEQYF. In DNA form, the CDR3 reads TGTGCCAGCAGTCCTGCTGACGGAACGGGGGAGCAGTACTTC.

This clone appeared once. The chain couples TRBV11-3 to TRBJ2-2; tentatively, D is TRBD2 (6 bases). Trimming cost V 5 bases and J 6 bases, with 13 bases left between them. This CDR3 spans 14 amino acids. Germline V lookup: CDR1 SGHNT, CDR2 YENEEA. CDR3 protein: CASSPGVGPGELFF. CDR3 nucleotides: TGTGCCAGCAGCCCGGGGGTGGGGCCCGGGGAGCTGTTTTTT.

The rearrangement links TRBV9 to TRBJ2-5; D may be TRBD1 (6 bases). This CDR3 contains 15 residues. Germline CDR1 is SGDLS and CDR2 is YYNGEE. The V end lost 1 base, the J end lost 0 bases, and 10 bases lay between the germline ends. DNA for the CDR3: TGTGCCAGCAGCGTACAGCAGGGGTACCAAGAGACCCAGTACTTC. Translation: CASSVQQGYQETQYF.

The chain uses TRBV28 and TRBJ1-5; D perhaps matches TRBD1 (6 bases). Germline CDR1 is MDHEN and CDR2 is SYDVKM. Trimming pared 7 bases from V and 6 bases from J, leaving 16 bases between. The length of the CDR3 is 14 residues. The CDR3 spells CASNLGGFLQPQHF. CDR3 nucleotides: TGTGCCAGCAACTTAGGGGGATTCCTTCAGCCCCAGCATTTT.

The rearrangement uses TRBV3-1 (or the pseudogene TRBV3-2) and TRBJ1-4, with 8 bases lining up with TRBD1. CDR3 length equals 15 residues. V gave up 5 bases and J gave up 8 bases; unmatched junction bases: 10. Germline CDR1 LGHDT, CDR2 YNNKEL (reference sequence). The CDR3 loop is CASSSWTGTVEKLFF. The CDR3 nucleotides are TGTGCCAGCAGCTCCTGGACAGGGACGGTGGAAAAACTGTTTTTT.

J is TRBJ2-3 and V is TRBV9; 9 bases map to TRBD2. Per the germline V gene, CDR1 is SGDLS and CDR2 is YYNGEE. Trimming took 3 bases from V and 10 from J; bases not matched to a gene: 9. The CDR3 is 14 residues long. CDR3 bases: TGTGCCAGCAGCGATAGCGGGGGAGCTGGGGCGCAGTATTTT. Translated, it gives CASSDSGGAGAQYF.

V usage is TRBV7-9 and J usage is TRBJ2-5; D gene unclear. The CDR3 is 13 residues long. Looked up from germline, CDR1 is SEHNR and CDR2 is FQNEAQ (reference sequence). Trimming removed 1 base at V and 3 bases at J, with 6 bases between. The CDR3 is CASSLVREETQYF. In nucleotides, the CDR3 is TGTGCCAGCAGCTTAGTTAGAGAAGAGACCCAGTACTTC.

The chain employs TRBV5-1 and TRBJ2-3, with a tentative D call TRBD2 (7 bases). Trimming removed 3 bases from V and 6 bases from J, with 20 bases in between. Germline CDR1 SGHRS, CDR2 YFSETQ. This CDR3 has 16 amino acids. This chain's CDR3 is CASSSGGGRAGDTQYF. As DNA, the CDR3 is TGCGCCAGCAGCTCGGGCGGGGGCCGGGCCGGGGATACGCAGTATTTT.

The rearrangement uses TRBV7-2 and TRBJ2-5; D is unclear. The CDR3 has 11 amino acids. The V gene lost 4 bases and the J gene lost 13 bases, with 13 bases spanning the gap. In germline, CDR1 is SGHTA, CDR2 FQGNSA. This CDR3 is CASSSWGPGYF. In DNA, the CDR3 is TGTGCCAGCAGCTCCTGGGGTCCCGGGTACTTC.

The chain links TRBV19 to TRBJ2-3; 13 positions agree with TRBD2. The germline V gene has CDR1 LNHDA and CDR2 SQIVND (reference sequence). The CDR3 has 16 amino acids. J gave up 2 bases and V 6 bases, and 5 bases lay outside the gene matches. The CDR3 protein is CASSRGLAGATDTQYF. The CDR3 DNA sequence: TGTGCCAGTAGCCGAGGACTAGCGGGGGCCACAGATACGCAGTATTTT.

The chain uses TRBV15 and TRBJ1-3; D gene unclear. V was trimmed by 1 base and J by 0 bases, leaving 7 bases between them. The CDR3 consists of 15 residues. Germline CDR1 LNHNV, CDR2 YYDKDF (reference sequence). The CDR3 here is CATSRGPASGNTIYF. The CDR3 nucleotides are TGTGCCACCAGCAGAGGGCCGGCCTCTGGAAACACCATATATTTT.

This chain uses TRBV10-3 with TRBJ1-4; 9 bases agree with TRBD1. There are 15 residues in the CDR3. V gave up 3 bases and J gave up 7 bases; unmatched junction bases: 6. Germline CDR1 and CDR2: ENHRY and SYGVKD. CDR3 protein: CAISDQPGQGEKLFF. CDR3 coding DNA: TGTGCCATCAGTGATCAACCGGGACAGGGTGAAAAACTGTTTTTT.

V gene TRBV15 combines with J gene TRBJ1-2; tentative D call: TRBD1 (6 bases). Germline V CDR1 and CDR2: LNHNV, YYDKDF (reference sequence). The CDR3 runs to 12 residues. Deletions cut 0 bases from V and 7 bases from J, with 6 bases between. CDR3 in amino acids: CATSREQGGYTF. CDR3 DNA sequence: TGTGCCACCAGCAGAGAACAGGGTGGCTACACCTTC.

This rearrangement joins TRBV27 to TRBJ2-7; D not certain. The germline V gene encodes CDR1 MNHEY and CDR2 SMNVEV (reference sequence). The CDR3 has 12 amino acids. V lost 2 bases to trimming and J lost 2 bases, with 4 bases between them. The CDR3 here is CASSLAPYEQYF. The CDR3 DNA is TGTGCCAGCAGTTTAGCCCCCTACGAGCAGTACTTC.

The chain combines TRBV10-3 with TRBJ2-1; D might be TRBD1 (6 bases). This CDR3 comprises 13 residues. The germline V gene encodes CDR1 ENHRY and CDR2 SYGVKD. V lost 2 bases and J lost 6, with 8 bases in between. CDR3 sequence (DNA): TGTGCCATCAGTGAGACAGGGACCAATGAGCAGTTCTTC. Its protein product is CAISETGTNEQFF.

This chain links TRBV24-1 with TRBJ2-1; D is undetermined. This CDR3 has 12 residues. Trimming stripped 3 bases from V and 2 bases from J, with 1 base between. Per germline, CDR1 KGHDR and CDR2 SFDVKD. The CDR3 is CATSDTYNEQFF. Written as DNA, the CDR3 is TGTGCCACCAGTGATACCTACAATGAGCAGTTCTTC.

This clone was observed a single time. The CDR3 bases are TGTGCCACCAGCAGAGATTCGGGGACAGGGGGAGGTGAAAAACTGTTTTTT. This codes for CATSRDSGTGGGEKLFF. This sequence joins TRBV15 and TRBJ1-4; TRBD1 aligns across 11 bases. V shed 0 bases and J 7 bases; nucleotides not matched to a gene: 7. Germline V gene data show CDR1 as LNHNV and CDR2 as YYDKDF (reference sequence). The CDR3 consists of 17 residues.

V is TRBV7-3 and J is TRBJ2-7; 11 positions match TRBD2. CDR3 size: 16 residues. V shed 0 bases and J 3 bases; nucleotides not matched to a gene: 4. In germline, CDR1 is SGHTA, CDR2 FQGTGA. The CDR3 sequence: CASSLTASGGIYEQYF. The DNA for the CDR3 is TGTGCCAGCAGCTTAACGGCTAGCGGGGGGATCTACGAGCAGTACTTC.

The V and J genes are TRBV10-3 and TRBJ1-5, with TRBD1 as a possible D gene (6 bases). This CDR3 has 14 amino acids. Trimming pared 6 bases from V and 0 bases from J, leaving 9 bases between. The germline CDR1 and CDR2 sequences are ENHRY and SYGVKD. The CDR3: CAISGTNSNQPQHF. The CDR3 nucleotides read TGTGCCATCAGCGGGACAAATAGCAATCAGCCCCAGCATTTT.

V usage is TRBV18 and J usage is TRBJ2-3; no clear D gene. From germline, CDR1 is KGHSH and CDR2 LQKENI. Trimming cost V 6 bases and J 0 bases, with 4 bases left between them. CDR3 size: 12 residues. The CDR3 DNA follows: TGTGCCAGCTCCCAGAGCACAGATACGCAGTATTTT. It encodes CASSQSTDTQYF.

The chain is built from TRBV2 and TRBJ2-7; D gene uncertain. With 6 bases removed from V and 3 bases from J, the gap between germline ends came to 18 bases. CDR1 is SNHLY and CDR2 is FYNNEI in the germline V gene. The CDR3 loop spans 15 amino acids. The CDR3 spells CASSRTAYVYYEQYF. Written as DNA, the CDR3 is TGTGCCAGCAGCAGAACGGCTTACGTCTACTACGAGCAGTACTTC. Full variable domain (rest looked up from reference TRBV2 and TRBJ2-7): EPEVTQTPSHQVTQMGQEVILRCVPISNHLYFYWYRQILGQKVEFLVSFYNNEISEKSEIFDDQFSVERPDGSNFTLKIRSTKLEDSAMYFCASSRTAYVYYEQYFGPGTRLTVT.

V is TRBV28 and J is TRBJ2-7; 9 bases fit TRBD2. Trimming removed 2 bases from V and 3 bases from J; junction bases left unmatched: 8. Germline lookup yields CDR1 MDHEN and CDR2 SYDVKM. This CDR3 has 16 amino acids. CDR3 residues: CASSLGSSGGFYEQYF. The CDR3 DNA sequence: TGTGCCAGCAGTTTAGGTAGTAGCGGGGGCTTCTACGAGCAGTACTTC.

This chain connects TRBV25-1 to TRBJ1-2; D remains unclear. The CDR3 is 15 residues long. V was cut by 2 bases and J by 1 base, with 11 bases left in between. Germline lookup yields CDR1 MGHDK and CDR2 SYGVNS. The CDR3 DNA follows: TGTGCCAGCAGTGAACTCAATGTGGGTAACTATGGCTACACCTTC. Translation: CASSELNVGNYGYTF.

The chain joins TRBV10-3 to TRBJ1-2; possibly TRBD1 for D (6 bases). Trimming took 3 bases from V and 3 from J, leaving 11 bases between them. The CDR3 is 14 residues long. CDR1 and CDR2 from the germline V gene are ENHRY and SYGVKD. CDR3 coding DNA: TGTGCCATCAGTGACAGGGGCAGTCACTATGGCTACACCTTC. It codes for CAISDRGSHYGYTF.